This entry is about one T cell receptor (beta chain). Antigen: not known. This specimen comes from a study of identical twins. The CDR3 runs 14 residues. Trimming pared 4 bases from V and 3 bases from J, leaving 11 bases between. Germline assignment: CDR1 WNHNN and CDR2 SYGVQD (reference sequence). Addition of a universal primer site occurred through template switching, and cDNA carried unique molecular identifiers. Using its own MiXCR run on the 5' RACE reads, TCRdb lists one record per CDR3 protein. Altogether a few hundred thousand distinct CDR3 sequences are present, 9% to 10% being singletons, with the ten largest covering around 3.1%. Study conclusions and caveats: A lower insertion count was a feature of abundant cord blood beta clonotypes, with no such feature in memory repertoires.

This sample also appeared in a second study, on yellow fever vaccine responses in identical twins.

The source is a woman between 18 and 29 years old in good health. This chain joins TRBV10-1 and TRBJ2-3, with D maybe TRBD2 (5 bases). The sequenced material came from PBMCs. CDR3 in DNA: TGCGCCAGCAGTGCTGAACGAGGGACAGATACGCAGTATTTT. It translates to CASSAERGTDTQYF.